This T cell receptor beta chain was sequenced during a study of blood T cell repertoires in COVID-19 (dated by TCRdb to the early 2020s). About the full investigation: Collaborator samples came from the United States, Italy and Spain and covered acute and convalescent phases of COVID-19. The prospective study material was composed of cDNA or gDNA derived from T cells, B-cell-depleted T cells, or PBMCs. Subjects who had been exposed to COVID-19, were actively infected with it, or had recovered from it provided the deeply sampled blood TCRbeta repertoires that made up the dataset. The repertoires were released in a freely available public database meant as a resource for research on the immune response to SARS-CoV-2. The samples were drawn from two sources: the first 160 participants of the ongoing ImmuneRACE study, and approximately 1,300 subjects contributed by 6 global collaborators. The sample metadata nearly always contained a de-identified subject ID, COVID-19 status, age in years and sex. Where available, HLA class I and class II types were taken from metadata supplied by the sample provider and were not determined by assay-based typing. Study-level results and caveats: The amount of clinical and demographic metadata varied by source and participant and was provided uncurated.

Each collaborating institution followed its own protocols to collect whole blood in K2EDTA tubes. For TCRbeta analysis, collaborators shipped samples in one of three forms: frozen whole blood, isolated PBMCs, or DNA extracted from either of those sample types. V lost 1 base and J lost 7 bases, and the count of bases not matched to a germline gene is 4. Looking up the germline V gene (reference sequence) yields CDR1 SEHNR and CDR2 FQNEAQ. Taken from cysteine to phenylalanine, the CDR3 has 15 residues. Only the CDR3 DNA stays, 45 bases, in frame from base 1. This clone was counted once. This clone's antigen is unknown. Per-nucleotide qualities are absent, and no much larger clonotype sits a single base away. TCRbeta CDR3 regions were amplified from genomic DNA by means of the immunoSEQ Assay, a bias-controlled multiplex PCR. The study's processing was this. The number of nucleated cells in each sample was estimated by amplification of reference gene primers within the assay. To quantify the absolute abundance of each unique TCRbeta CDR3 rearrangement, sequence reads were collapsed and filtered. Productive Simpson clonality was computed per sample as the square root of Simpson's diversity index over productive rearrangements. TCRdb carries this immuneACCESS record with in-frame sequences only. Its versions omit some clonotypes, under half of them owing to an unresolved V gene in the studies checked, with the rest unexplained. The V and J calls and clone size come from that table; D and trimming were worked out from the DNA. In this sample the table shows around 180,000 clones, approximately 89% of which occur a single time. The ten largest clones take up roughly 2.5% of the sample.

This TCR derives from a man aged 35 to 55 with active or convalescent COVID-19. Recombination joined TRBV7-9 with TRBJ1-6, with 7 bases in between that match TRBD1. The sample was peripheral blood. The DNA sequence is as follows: TGTGCCAGCAGCTTAGAGGGGGCCGGAAATTCACCCCTCCACTTT. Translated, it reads CASSLEGAGNSPLHF.